This T cell receptor beta chain is from a study of T cell responses to AZD1222 COVID-19 vaccine. This clone is judged medium-sized (0.01 to 0.1%). Its antigen remains unidentified. Overall study findings and caveats: The donor cohort was predominantly white British with a female majority, and clonal diversity may have been underestimated. Nearly half of the spike-specific TCRs reportedly recognize variant regions that carry no mutations. CD4 TCRs associated with vaccination spanned spike, dominating at 160-218 and 743-854.

Sequencing was performed with immunoSEQ multiplex PCR; in TCRdb, only in-frame clones are kept and a portion is missing. The data show roughly 33,000 clones, with around 78% seen just once and around 4% held by the top ten. V lost 1 base, J lost 1 base, and 4 bases lay in between. From germline, CDR1 is SGHTA and CDR2 FQGTGA. The CDR3 consists of 13 residues. The rearrangement joins TRBV7-3 to TRBJ1-1; no reliable D call. Sample: peripheral blood, taken 28 days after the second AZD1222 dose. The origin of this receptor is an adult who received the AZD1222 COVID-19 vaccine. This chain's CDR3 is CASSLMGNTEAFF. DNA of the CDR3: TGTGCCAGCAGCTTAATGGGGAACACTGAAGCTTTCTTT. The variable domain in full, with the rest retrieved from reference TRBV7-3 and TRBJ1-1, is GAGVSQTPSNKVTEKGKYVELRCDPISGHTALYWYRQSLGQGPEFLIYFQGTGAADDSGLPNDRFFAVRPEGSVSTLKIQRTERGDSAVYLCASSLMGNTEAFFGQGTRLTVV.